Listed below are T cell receptor beta chains from one sample, sequenced in a study of blood T cell repertoires in COVID-19. Profiled with immunoSEQ multiplex PCR; TCRdb holds only in-frame clones, not every one. The data hold tens of thousands of clones, with more than 70% observed a single time. Sequencing was done on a sample of peripheral blood. These receptors all come from a human donor in a cohort sampled during active COVID-19. CDR3s include the opening cysteine and the closing phenylalanine or tryptophan. The order of the fields is J gene, V gene, CDR3 length, CDR3 protein.

J: TRBJ1-5; V: TRBV18; length: 14; CDR3: CASSPQGTSQPQHF
J: TRBJ2-2; V: TRBV19; length: 15; CDR3: CATSLAGVNTGELFF
J: TRBJ2-7; V: TRBV28; length: 14; CDR3: CASSPHIRQYEQYF
J: TRBJ1-2; V: TRBV30; length: 13; CDR3: CAWRGTGTYGYTF
J: TRBJ2-2; V: TRBV12-5; length: 15; CDR3: CASGIQGAGTGELFF
J: TRBJ1-3; V: TRBV5-1; length: 16; CDR3: CASSLDRWASGNTIYF
J: TRBJ2-3; V: TRBV5-1; length: 15; CDR3: CASSLNGGAKDTQYF
J: TRBJ2-4; V: TRBV19; length: 16; CDR3: CASSIGGGADKNIQYF
J: TRBJ2-5; V: TRBV2; length: 20; CDR3: CASSEALPLAGGLGEETQYF
J: TRBJ2-5; V: TRBV6-5; length: 13; CDR3: CASSRDREETQYF
J: TRBJ2-3; V: TRBV21-1; length: 17; CDR3: CASSKSRQGAKTDTQYF
J: TRBJ1-2; V: TRBV28; length: 16; CDR3: CASSNGQGNLNYGYTF
J: TRBJ1-4; V: TRBV2; length: 15; CDR3: CASTQTGTGGGKLFF
J: TRBJ1-1; V: TRBV12-5; length: 15; CDR3: CASGLQIGGNTEAFF
J: TRBJ2-7; V: TRBV27; length: 14; CDR3: CASSFPSYSYEQYF
J: TRBJ2-7; V: TRBV9; length: 14; CDR3: CASSVATGDREQYF
J: TRBJ2-7; V: TRBV28; length: 19; CDR3: CASSLLYGALAGEVYEQYF
J: TRBJ2-7; V: TRBV7-6; length: 15; CDR3: CASSFSPGASYEQYF
J: TRBJ2-5; V: TRBV6-6; length: 15; CDR3: CAASPSTGLGETQYF
J: TRBJ2-7; V: TRBV5-1; length: 14; CDR3: CASSPGGTGYEQYF
J: TRBJ2-1; V: TRBV27; length: 14; CDR3: CASSWSDSYNEQFF
J: TRBJ2-7; V: TRBV5-1; length: 13; CDR3: CASSLPEYREQYF
J: TRBJ2-2; V: TRBV7-6; length: 16; CDR3: CASSLRPRGADGELFF